One and the same sample provided the 27 T cell receptor beta chains below, sequenced in a study of tumor-infiltrating lymphocytes in primary liver carcinoma. Bulk tissue was left unsorted, and RNA and DNA were co-extracted from roughly 20-30 mg of it. A constant-region primer primed TCR beta cDNA synthesis from 450 to 550 ng of total RNA. A slightly modified ARM-PCR protocol with three nested multiplex PCR rounds produced these TCR beta libraries. The opening two PCR rounds, around 11 cycles each, paired TRBV1-TRBV30 forward primers with a C-beta reverse primer. MiXCR, run by TCRdb on the multiplex PCR reads, gives a single entry per CDR3 protein. The sample holds roughly 36,000 distinct CDR3 sequences, roughly 77% seen once. Input material: tumor-adjacent normal liver tissue. The receptors shown here come from a man aged 40-55 years with primary liver carcinoma and hepatitis B virus infection.

This clonotype is medium-sized (0.01 to 0.1%) in the sample. The chain recombines TRBV4-3 with TRBJ1-2, with 8 bases fitting TRBD1. Germline CDR1 LGHNA, CDR2 YSLEER. V was clipped by 5 bases and J by 4 bases; unmatched bases: 12. This CDR3 is 16 amino acids long. The DNA of the CDR3 is TGCGCCAGCAGCGATACCGGACAGGGTAAGACCTATGGCTACACCTTC. Encoded protein: CASSDTGQGKTYGYTF.

The V and J genes are TRBV28 and TRBJ1-2; no firm D call. The germline V and J ends were trimmed by 5 bases and 8 bases, with 15 bases remaining between them. The V gene's germline CDR1 is MDHEN and CDR2 SYDVKM. This CDR3 has 13 residues. The DNA of the CDR3 is TGTGCCAGCAGTCTACCCCAGAACTTCGGCTACACCTTC. Translation: CASSLPQNFGYTF.

This clonotype came up once. This chain links TRBV14 with TRBJ2-1; D is unresolved. Trimming cost V 7 bases and J 15 bases, with 13 bases left between them. Per germline, CDR1 SGHDN and CDR2 FVKESK. This CDR3 is 10 amino acids long. CDR3 in amino acids: CASNRPTVFF. The CDR3 bases are TGTGCCAGCAACCGGCCGACGGTGTTCTTC.

This clonotype has at least ten counts. This rearrangement joins TRBV30 to TRBJ2-1; no clear D gene. V was cut by 5 bases and J by 4 bases, with 6 bases left in between. Germline V gene data show CDR1 as GTSNPN and CDR2 as SVGIG (reference sequence). The CDR3 has 11 amino acids. In DNA form, the CDR3 reads TGTGCCTGGGTGGAATACAATGAGCAGTTCTTC. It yields the protein CAWVEYNEQFF.

The chain has TRBV14 and TRBJ2-7; 12 nucleotides align to TRBD2. This CDR3 is 17 amino acids long. Germline-derived CDR1 and CDR2 are SGHDN and FVKESK. V shed 3 bases, J shed 3 bases, and the junction held 9 bases outside the gene matches. The DNA for the CDR3 is TGTGCCAGCAGCCACGCTCCACCGGGACTAGCGGGCTACGAGCAGTACTTC. Translating gives CASSHAPPGLAGYEQYF.

This clonotype has just one count. The germline gene is not matched at one end of the junction; a read error may be the cause. The V call is TRBV11-3, the J call TRBJ1-5; TRBD1 is a possible D gene (5 bases). CDR1 is SGHNT and CDR2 is YENEEA in the germline V gene. CDR3 length equals 15 residues. CDR3 sequence (DNA): TGTGCCAGCACCTTAGATCTGGGGGTGGCTCAACCCCATCATTTT. It specifies CASTLDLGVAQPHHF.

In its sample, this clonotype was seen many times. The chain uses TRBV11-2 and TRBJ2-6; D is undetermined. Germline assignment: CDR1 SGHAT and CDR2 FQNNGV. This CDR3 has 11 residues. V lost 4 bases and J 12 bases, leaving 7 bases between the germline ends. CDR3 loop: CASSSLPVLTF. The CDR3 nucleotides are TGTGCCAGCAGCTCCCTTCCCGTCCTGACTTTC.

Details on this clonotype: The conserved phenylalanine or tryptophan is not found at the CDR3 terminus, so this likely reflects a read error. V and J are TRBV11-2 and TRBJ2-4, with 7 bases aligning to TRBD1. This CDR3 has 14 residues. Germline values: CDR1 SGHAT, CDR2 FQNNGV. DNA for the CDR3: TGTGCCTGCAGCTCCGGGACAGTGGATAACATTCAGTACTAC. This sequence encodes CACSSGTVDNIQYY.

A remark on this clonotype: The junction and the germline gene differ at one end; a read error may be behind it. The V and J genes are TRBV5-1 and TRBJ2-7, with D possibly TRBD2 on 6 matching bases. Germline V gene lookup returns CDR1 SGHRS and CDR2 YFSETQ. The CDR3 length is 14 residues. The DNA for the CDR3 is TGCACCAGCAGCTTGGAGCCAGGAGGGTACGAGCAATACTTC. Protein sequence: CTSSLEPGGYEQYF.

The rearrangement joins TRBV10-3 to TRBJ2-3; 7 bases align to TRBD1. Germline trimming cut 8 bases from V and 2 bases from J; bases unmatched to any gene: 13. Looked up from germline, CDR1 is ENHRY and CDR2 is SYGVKD. This CDR3 has 16 amino acids. This chain's CDR3 is CAIGAGTDTNTDTQYF. The CDR3 DNA reads TGTGCCATCGGTGCCGGGACAGATACTAACACAGATACGCAGTATTTT.

The genes are TRBV4-3 and TRBJ2-1; no clear D. Germline V gives CDR1 LGHNA, CDR2 YSLEER. The CDR3 length is 16 residues. Trimming cost V 9 bases and J 4 bases, with 22 bases left between them. CDR3 DNA sequence: TGCGCCAGTAACCAAGATCCCTACTCAGGATACAATGAGCAGTTCTTC. Residues: CASNQDPYSGYNEQFF.

This clonotype was counted between two and nine times. A junction end diverges from the germline sequence, so it may reflect a read error. J is TRBJ2-1 and V is TRBV6-1; 14 bases are a match to TRBD2. The CDR3 contains 15 residues. Germline V lookup: CDR1 MNHNS, CDR2 SASEGT. The CDR3 sequence: CVSSPRTSGRHEQLF. CDR3 DNA sequence: TGTGTCAGCAGTCCTCGGACTAGCGGGAGGCATGAGCAGTTATTC.

This clonotype was observed once. Likely a read error: the CDR3 ends without its conserved phenylalanine or tryptophan. The DNA is omitted, as the CDR3 cannot be located on it reliably, and the CDR3 follows TCRdb's listing. The chain recombines TRBV11-1 with TRBJ2-4; the D call of TRBD1 is as the table states it, not checked on the DNA. The CDR3 is 13 residues long, counting both termini. The V gene's germline CDR1 is SGHAT and CDR2 FQDESV (reference sequence). This CDR3 is CASGRKQGDIQYL.

Points on this clonotype: Its ends do not fully match the called genes, so a read error is possible. The chain couples TRBV11-1 to TRBJ2-1; D perhaps matches TRBD2 (6 bases). The V gene's germline CDR1 is SGHAT and CDR2 FQDESV (reference sequence). This CDR3 region has 20 residues. CDR3 nucleotides: TGTGCCAGCAGCATAGGAAGGACTAACGGGGCCTCACGGTTCGGCGATGAGCGGTTCTTC. Its translation: CASSIGRTNGASRFGDERFF.

With regard to this clonotype: With a much larger clone just one base away, this may be a read error. Given the absence of the conserved phenylalanine or tryptophan at the CDR3 end, a read error is likely. The rearrangement uses TRBV4-3 and TRBJ2-1; D possibly corresponds to TRBD2 (6 bases). The CDR3 runs to 16 residues. Trimming took 0 bases from V and 5 from J, leaving 14 bases between them. The germline gives CDR1 LGHNA, CDR2 YSLEER. This CDR3 reads CASSQDRSGFHNEQFI. The DNA for the CDR3 is TGCGCCAGCAGCCAAGATAGGAGCGGGTTTCACAATGAGCAGTTCATC.

Note on this clonotype: One end of the junction does not line up with germline, which may come from a read error. The gene calls are TRBV6-5 and TRBJ1-1; 9 nucleotides line up with TRBD1. Germline CDR1 is MNHEY and CDR2 is SVGAGI. The CDR3 loop spans 13 amino acids. This CDR3 reads CASGRTGETEVFF. Written as DNA, the CDR3 is TGTGCCAGCGGTAGGACAGGGGAAACAGAAGTTTTCTTT.

This clonotype was seen only a few times. Since a much larger clone is just one base distant, this may be a read error. The chain couples TRBV24-1 to TRBJ2-1; D uncertain. Germline CDR1 is KGHDR and CDR2 is SFDVKD. This CDR3 has 11 residues. DNA of the CDR3: TGTGTCACCAGTGATGGTATTGAGCAGTTCTTC. It codes for CVTSDGIEQFF.

A word on this clonotype: At one end, the junction sequence differs from germline, possibly due to a read error. The chain combines TRBV28 with TRBJ1-3, with D possibly TRBD1 on 6 matching bases. CDR3 length: 13 residues. Germline V gene data show CDR1 as MDHEN and CDR2 as SYDVKM. Here the CDR3 DNA reads TGTGACAGTCGTTCTTCGGGGAGGGACACCATATACTTT. Translated, it gives CDSRSSGRDTIYF.

Worth noting for this clonotype: A read error may account for a junction end that differs from germline. The chain carries TRBV28 and TRBJ2-4; D not certain. Germline V CDR1 and CDR2: MDHEN, SYDVKM. This CDR3 comprises 15 residues. This CDR3 is CVSCLPGLARNIQYF. The DNA for the CDR3 is TGTGTCAGCTGCCTTCCCGGGTTGGCCAGAAACATTCAGTACTTC.

The genes are TRBV6-1 and TRBJ1-1, with 8 bases identical to TRBD1. With V trimmed by 7 bases and J by 2 bases, 15 bases remained unmatched. Germline CDR1 reads MNHNS; CDR2 reads SASEGT. The CDR3 has 17 amino acids. As DNA, the CDR3 is TGTGCCAGCAATGTACGTGAAGGGCAGGGGGCTAACACTGAAGCTTTCTTT. It specifies CASNVREGQGANTEAFF.

The table lists this clonotype with a count of one. Relative to the germline gene, one junction end is altered; a read error may explain this. Here the CDR3 DNA reads TGTGTCAGCAGTTTGAGGCCAGAAGAGACCCAGTACTTC. This translates into CVSSLRPEETQYF. The chain is built from TRBV12-3 or TRBV12-4 and TRBJ2-5; D uncertain. This CDR3 is built from 13 residues.

Many counts were recorded for this clonotype. The V call is TRBV7-3, the J call TRBJ2-3, with D unresolved. Trimming stripped 0 bases from V and 5 bases from J, with 12 bases between. The CDR3 runs to 15 residues. Germline V gives CDR1 SGHTA, CDR2 FQGTGA. The CDR3 nucleotides are TGTGCCAGCAGCTTAACGGGTGCAAACGTAGATACGCAGTATTTT. Its protein product is CASSLTGANVDTQYF.

This clonotype has just a few counts. A much larger clone sits a single nucleotide away, making a read error possible. The chain uses TRBV24-1 and TRBJ2-5, with a possible D match to TRBD1 (6 bases). Germline V gene data show CDR1 as KGHDR and CDR2 as SFDVKD. This CDR3 has 14 amino acids. V was trimmed by 7 bases and J by 5 bases, leaving 16 bases between them. The CDR3 reads CATRAAGAEETQYF. The CDR3 DNA sequence: TGTGCCACCAGGGCCGCAGGGGCGGAGGAGACCCAGTACTTC.

In this sample, this clonotype turned up a few times. Germline is not matched at one junction end, which may reflect a read error. This CDR3 is CASSLALFRREVYNEQFF. The DNA of the CDR3 is TGTGCGAGCAGCTTAGCCCTATTTCGGCGGGAGGTCTACAATGAGCAGTTCTTC. The chain couples TRBV13 to TRBJ2-1; 8 nucleotides agree with TRBD2. CDR3 size: 18 residues. Germline V gene data show CDR1 as PRHDT and CDR2 as FYEKMQ (reference sequence).

Only a few counts were recorded for this clonotype. At one boundary the junction diverges from the germline segment, which might be a read error. The chain combines TRBV14 with TRBJ2-3; 9 positions match TRBD1. There are 17 residues in the CDR3. CDR1 and CDR2 (germline): SGHDN, FVKESK. CDR3 sequence (DNA): TGTGCCAGCAGCCAACGAAAGTCCGGGACAGGGACAGATACGCATTATTTT. This gives the protein CASSQRKSGTGTDTHYF.

As concerns this clonotype: The CDR3 does not close with the conserved phenylalanine or tryptophan, likely indicating a read error. V is TRBV11-2 and J is TRBJ2-1; D gene unclear. This CDR3 is built from 11 residues. From germline, CDR1 is SGHAT and CDR2 FQNNGV. This chain's CDR3 is CTSSFVREQFL. The CDR3 nucleotides are TGTACCAGCAGCTTTGTCAGGGAGCAGTTCCTC.

This clonotype came up many times. The chain carries TRBV5-6 and TRBJ2-3; D remains unclear. The germline V gene encodes CDR1 SGHDT and CDR2 YYEEEE. This CDR3 is built from 14 residues. The V end was cut by 2 bases, the J end by 6 bases, with 13 bases between. The CDR3 here is CASSLLSESDTQYF. CDR3 DNA: TGTGCCAGCAGCTTATTATCAGAGTCGGATACGCAGTATTTT.